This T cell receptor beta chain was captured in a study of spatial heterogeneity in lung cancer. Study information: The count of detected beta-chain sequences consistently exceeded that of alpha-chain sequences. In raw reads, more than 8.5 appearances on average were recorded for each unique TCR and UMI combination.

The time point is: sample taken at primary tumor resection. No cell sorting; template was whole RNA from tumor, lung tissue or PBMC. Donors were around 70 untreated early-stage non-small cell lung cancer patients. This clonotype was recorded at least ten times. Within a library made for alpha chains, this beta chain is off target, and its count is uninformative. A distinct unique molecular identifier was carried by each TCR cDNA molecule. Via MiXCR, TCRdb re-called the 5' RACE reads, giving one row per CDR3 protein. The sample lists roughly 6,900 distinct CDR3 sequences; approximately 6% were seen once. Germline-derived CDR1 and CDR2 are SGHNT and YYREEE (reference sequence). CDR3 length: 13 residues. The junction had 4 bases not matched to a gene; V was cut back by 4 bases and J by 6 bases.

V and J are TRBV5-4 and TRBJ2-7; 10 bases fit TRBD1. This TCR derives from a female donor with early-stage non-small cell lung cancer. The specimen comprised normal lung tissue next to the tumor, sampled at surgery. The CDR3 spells CASSPGTGVEQYF. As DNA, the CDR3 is TGTGCCAGCAGCCCCGGGACAGGGGTCGAGCAGTACTTC.